Sequencing of this T cell receptor beta chain was carried out in a study of T cell repertoires in cytomegalovirus infection. Trimming cost V 3 bases and J 4 bases; bases outside gene matches: 14. Germline V gives CDR1 DFQATT, CDR2 SNEGSKA (reference sequence). This CDR3 spans 17 amino acids. TCRdb ran MiXCR on the reads and lists one entry per CDR3 protein. The sample holds 680,000 or so distinct CDR3 sequences, 35% to 45% seen once. Sequencing was carried out using PBMCs. This sequence was found in a human donor in good health (CMV status not recorded). Some clones in this sample may be carry-over from other donors' samples. The chain recombines TRBV20-1 with TRBJ2-5, with 10 positions matching TRBD2. CDR3 sequence (DNA): TGCAGTGCTAGCCAGCGGGGGGGCAGGAGGATAGGAGAGACCCAGTACTTC. Residues: CSASQRGGRRIGETQYF.